This TCR beta chain was identified during a study of cytomegalovirus exposure and HLA in healthy donors. Study findings and constraints: The authors later found TCR association rates varying by HLA locus, with DRB1 most and HLA-C fewest. Researchers had no immune exposure information except CMV serostatus available.

The PCR made use of 60 Vbeta and 13 Jbeta primers. Measured with immunoSEQ multiplex PCR; TCRdb has only the in-frame clones, and not every one. The data hold 150,000 to 200,000 clones, with 80% to 85% observed a single time. With regard to this clone: The antigen remains unidentified.

CDR1 is SGHVS, CDR2 FNYEAQ, per germline. V lost 1 base and J lost 1; bases outside the gene matches: 3. This CDR3 region has 16 residues. Sequencing was carried out using PBMCs. J is TRBJ2-2 and V is TRBV7-6; 7 positions agree with TRBD1. This clonotype was obtained from a woman between 45 and 60 years old in good health and CMV-seropositive. The DNA of the CDR3 is TGTGCCAGCAGCTTAGTGGGGGACAGGAACACCGGGGAGCTGTTTTTT. The encoded protein is CASSLVGDRNTGELFF. Together with reference TRBV7-6 and TRBJ2-2, the CDR3 gives the full variable domain: GAGVSQSPRYKVTKRGQDVALRCDPISGHVSLYWYRQALGQGPEFLTYFNYEAQQDKSGLPNDRFSAERPEGSISTLTIQRTEQRDSAMYRCASSLVGDRNTGELFFGEGSRLTVL.